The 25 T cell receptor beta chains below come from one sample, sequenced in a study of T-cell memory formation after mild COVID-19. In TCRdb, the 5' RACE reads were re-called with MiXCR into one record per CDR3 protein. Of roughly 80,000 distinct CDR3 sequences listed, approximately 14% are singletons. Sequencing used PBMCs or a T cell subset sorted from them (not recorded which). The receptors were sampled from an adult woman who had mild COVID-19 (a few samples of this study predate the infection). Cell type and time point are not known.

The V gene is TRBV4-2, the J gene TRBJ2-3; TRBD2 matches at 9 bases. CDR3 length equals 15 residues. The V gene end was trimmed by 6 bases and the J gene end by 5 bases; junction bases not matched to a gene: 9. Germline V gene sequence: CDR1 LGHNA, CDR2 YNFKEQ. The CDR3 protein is CASRSAGGEGDTQYF. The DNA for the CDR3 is TGTGCCAGCAGATCCGCGGGGGGGGAAGGAGATACGCAGTATTTT.

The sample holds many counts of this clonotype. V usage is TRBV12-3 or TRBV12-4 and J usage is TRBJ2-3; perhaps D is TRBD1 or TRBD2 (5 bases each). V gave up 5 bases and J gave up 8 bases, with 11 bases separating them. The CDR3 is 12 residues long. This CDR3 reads CASSDHGATQYF. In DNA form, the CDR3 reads TGTGCCAGCAGTGACCACGGGGCTACGCAGTATTTT.

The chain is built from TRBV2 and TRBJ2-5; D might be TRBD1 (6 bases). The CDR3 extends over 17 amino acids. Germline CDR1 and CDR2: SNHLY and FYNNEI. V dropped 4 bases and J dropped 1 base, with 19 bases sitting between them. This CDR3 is CASSGKIEGVLQETQYF. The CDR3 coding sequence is TGTGCCAGCAGTGGGAAGATAGAGGGGGTCCTCCAAGAGACCCAGTACTTC.

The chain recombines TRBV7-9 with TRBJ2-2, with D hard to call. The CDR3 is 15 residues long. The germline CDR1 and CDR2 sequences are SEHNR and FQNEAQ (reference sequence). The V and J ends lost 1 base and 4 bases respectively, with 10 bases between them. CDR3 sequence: CASSLGRATTGELFF. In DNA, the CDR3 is TGTGCCAGCAGCTTAGGTCGCGCCACCACCGGGGAGCTGTTTTTT.

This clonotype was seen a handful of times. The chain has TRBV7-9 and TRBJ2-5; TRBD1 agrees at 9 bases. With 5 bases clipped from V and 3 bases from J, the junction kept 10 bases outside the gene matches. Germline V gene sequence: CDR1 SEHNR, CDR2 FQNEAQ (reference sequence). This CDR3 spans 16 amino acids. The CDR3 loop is CASSPPRTGVEETQYF. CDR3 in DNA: TGTGCCAGCAGCCCACCTAGGACAGGGGTCGAAGAGACCCAGTACTTC.

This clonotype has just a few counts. The CDR3 region has the DNA TGCAGTGCTAGATACGTCCGGGACAATGAGCAGTTCTTC. This codes for CSARYVRDNEQFF. This chain connects TRBV20-1 to TRBJ2-1; D is undetermined. Germline loops: CDR1 DFQATT, CDR2 SNEGSKA (reference sequence). The CDR3 is 13 residues long. V was cut by 2 bases and J by 5 bases, with 10 bases left in between.

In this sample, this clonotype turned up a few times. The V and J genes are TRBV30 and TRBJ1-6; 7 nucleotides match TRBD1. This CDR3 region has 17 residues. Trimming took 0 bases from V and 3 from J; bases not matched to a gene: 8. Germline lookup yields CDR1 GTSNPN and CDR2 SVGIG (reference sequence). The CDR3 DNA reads TGTGCCTGGAGTGTACCGGGACAGAGGTACTATAATTCACCCCTCCACTTT. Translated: CAWSVPGQRYYNSPLHF.

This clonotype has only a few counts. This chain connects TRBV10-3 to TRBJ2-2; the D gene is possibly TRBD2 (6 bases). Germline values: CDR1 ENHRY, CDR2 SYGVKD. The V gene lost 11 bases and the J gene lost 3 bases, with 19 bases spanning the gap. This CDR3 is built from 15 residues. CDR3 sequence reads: CAFRWGETDTGELFF. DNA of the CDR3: TGTGCCTTCCGGTGGGGGGAGACCGACACCGGGGAGCTGTTTTTT.

This CDR3 is CASSQAWREVYNEQFF. The CDR3 DNA reads TGCGCCAGCAGCCAAGCGTGGCGGGAGGTTTACAATGAGCAGTTCTTC. The chain links TRBV4-3 to TRBJ2-1, with 8 positions matching TRBD2. Trimming removed 1 base from V and 4 bases from J; junction bases left unmatched: 6. This CDR3 is 16 amino acids long. From germline, CDR1 is LGHNA and CDR2 YSLEER.

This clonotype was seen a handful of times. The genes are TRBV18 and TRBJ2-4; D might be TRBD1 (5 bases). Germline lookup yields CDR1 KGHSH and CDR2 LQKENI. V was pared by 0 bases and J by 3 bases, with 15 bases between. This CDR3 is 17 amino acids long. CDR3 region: CASSPPESGLSKNIQYF. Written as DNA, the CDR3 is TGTGCCAGCTCACCACCGGAGTCAGGGTTGAGCAAAAACATTCAGTACTTC.

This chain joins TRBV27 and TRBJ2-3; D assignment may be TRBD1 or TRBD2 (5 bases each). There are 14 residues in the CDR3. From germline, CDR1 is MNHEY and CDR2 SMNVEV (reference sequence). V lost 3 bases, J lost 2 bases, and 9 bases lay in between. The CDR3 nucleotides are TGTGCCAGCAGTTTTGTGGGACCCACAGATACGCAGTATTTT. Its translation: CASSFVGPTDTQYF.

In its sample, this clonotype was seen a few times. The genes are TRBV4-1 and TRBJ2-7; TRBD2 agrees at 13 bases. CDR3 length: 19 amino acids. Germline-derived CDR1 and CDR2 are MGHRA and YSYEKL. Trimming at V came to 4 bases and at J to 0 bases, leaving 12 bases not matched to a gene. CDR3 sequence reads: CASSRLETSGGPSSYEQYF. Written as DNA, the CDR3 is TGCGCCAGCAGCCGCCTAGAGACTAGCGGGGGGCCGAGCTCCTACGAGCAGTACTTC.

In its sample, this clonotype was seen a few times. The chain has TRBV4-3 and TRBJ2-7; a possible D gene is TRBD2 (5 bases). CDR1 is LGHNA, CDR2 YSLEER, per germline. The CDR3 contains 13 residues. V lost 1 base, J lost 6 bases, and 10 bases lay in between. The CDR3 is CASSQVGGGEQYF. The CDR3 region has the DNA TGCGCCAGCAGCCAAGTAGGAGGCGGCGAGCAGTACTTC.

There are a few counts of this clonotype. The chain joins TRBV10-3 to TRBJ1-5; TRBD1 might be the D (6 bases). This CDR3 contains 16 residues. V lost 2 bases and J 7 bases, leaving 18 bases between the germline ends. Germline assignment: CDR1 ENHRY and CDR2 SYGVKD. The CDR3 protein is CAISEGSGGAGQPQHF. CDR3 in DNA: TGTGCCATCAGTGAGGGGTCCGGGGGCGCGGGGCAGCCCCAGCATTTT.

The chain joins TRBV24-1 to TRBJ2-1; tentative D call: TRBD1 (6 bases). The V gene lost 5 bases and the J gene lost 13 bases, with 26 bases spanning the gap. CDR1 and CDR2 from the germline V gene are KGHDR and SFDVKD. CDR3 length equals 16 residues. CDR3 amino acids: CATSAWGQGSRHAQFF. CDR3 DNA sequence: TGTGCCACCAGTGCTTGGGGGCAGGGTAGCCGGCATGCCCAGTTCTTC.

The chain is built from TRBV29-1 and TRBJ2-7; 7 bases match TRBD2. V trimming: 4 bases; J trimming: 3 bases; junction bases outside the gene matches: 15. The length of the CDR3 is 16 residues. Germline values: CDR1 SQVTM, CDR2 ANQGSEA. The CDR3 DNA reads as TGCAGCGTTGCCGGGGTGGAAAGCGGGGAGGGCTACGAGCAGTACTTC. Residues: CSVAGVESGEGYEQYF.

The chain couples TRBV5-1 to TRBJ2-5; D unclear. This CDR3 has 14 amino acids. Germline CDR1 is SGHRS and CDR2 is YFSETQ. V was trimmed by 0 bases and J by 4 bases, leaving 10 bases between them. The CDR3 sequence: CASSLARPPETQYF. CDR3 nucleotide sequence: TGCGCCAGCAGCTTGGCTCGGCCCCCAGAGACCCAGTACTTC.

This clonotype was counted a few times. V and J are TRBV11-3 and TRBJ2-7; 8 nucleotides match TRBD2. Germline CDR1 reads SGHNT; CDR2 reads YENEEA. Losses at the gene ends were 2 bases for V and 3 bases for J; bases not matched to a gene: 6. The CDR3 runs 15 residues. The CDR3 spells CASSLRGGYSYEQYF. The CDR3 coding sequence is TGTGCCAGCAGCTTACGCGGGGGGTACAGCTACGAGCAGTACTTC.

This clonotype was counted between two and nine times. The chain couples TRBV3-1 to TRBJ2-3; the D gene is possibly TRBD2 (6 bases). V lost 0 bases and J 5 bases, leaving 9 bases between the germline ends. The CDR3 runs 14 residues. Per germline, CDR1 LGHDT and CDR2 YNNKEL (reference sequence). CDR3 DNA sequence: TGTGCCAGCAGCCAAGACGGGAGCGGAGATACGCAGTATTTT. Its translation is CASSQDGSGDTQYF.

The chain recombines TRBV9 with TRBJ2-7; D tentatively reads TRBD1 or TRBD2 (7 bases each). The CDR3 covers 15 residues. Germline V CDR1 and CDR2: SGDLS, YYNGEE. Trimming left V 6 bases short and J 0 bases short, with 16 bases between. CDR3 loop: CASTQGGDSSYEQYF. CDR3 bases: TGTGCCAGCACCCAGGGGGGGGACAGCTCCTACGAGCAGTACTTC.

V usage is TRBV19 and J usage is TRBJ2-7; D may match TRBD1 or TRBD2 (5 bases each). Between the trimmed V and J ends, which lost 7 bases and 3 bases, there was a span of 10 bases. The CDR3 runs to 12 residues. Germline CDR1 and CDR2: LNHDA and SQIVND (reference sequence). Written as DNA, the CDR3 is TGTGCCAGTATGGGGGTAGACTACGAGCAGTACTTC. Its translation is CASMGVDYEQYF.

CDR3 protein: CASSPLSVGLRNEQFF. DNA for the CDR3: TGTGCCAGCAGTCCGCTCAGCGTCGGGCTTCGGAATGAGCAGTTCTTC. This chain links TRBV12-3 or TRBV12-4 with TRBJ2-1; D is undetermined. The V gene lost 5 bases and the J gene lost 7 bases, with 21 bases spanning the gap. CDR3 size: 16 residues.

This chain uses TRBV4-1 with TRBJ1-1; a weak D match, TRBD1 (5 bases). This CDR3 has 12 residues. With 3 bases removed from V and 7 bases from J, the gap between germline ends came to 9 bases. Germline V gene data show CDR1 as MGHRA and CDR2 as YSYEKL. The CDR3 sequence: CASSQGPFEAFF. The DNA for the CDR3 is TGCGCCAGCAGCCAGGGACCCTTTGAAGCTTTCTTT.

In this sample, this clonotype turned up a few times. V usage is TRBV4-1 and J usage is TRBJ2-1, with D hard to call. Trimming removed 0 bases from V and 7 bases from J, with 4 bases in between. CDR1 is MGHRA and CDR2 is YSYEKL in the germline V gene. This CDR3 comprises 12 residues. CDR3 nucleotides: TGCGCCAGCAGCCAAGATAAGAATGAGCAGTTCTTC. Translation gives CASSQDKNEQFF.

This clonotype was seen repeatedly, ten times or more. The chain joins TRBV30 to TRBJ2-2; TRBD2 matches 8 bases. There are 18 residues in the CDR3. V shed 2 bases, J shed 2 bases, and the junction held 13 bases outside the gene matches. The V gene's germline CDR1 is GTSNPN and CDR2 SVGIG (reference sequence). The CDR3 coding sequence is TGTGCCTGGAGTCCGTCAGCGGGGGCCTTCCCCAACACCGGGGAGCTGTTTTTT. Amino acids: CAWSPSAGAFPNTGELFF.